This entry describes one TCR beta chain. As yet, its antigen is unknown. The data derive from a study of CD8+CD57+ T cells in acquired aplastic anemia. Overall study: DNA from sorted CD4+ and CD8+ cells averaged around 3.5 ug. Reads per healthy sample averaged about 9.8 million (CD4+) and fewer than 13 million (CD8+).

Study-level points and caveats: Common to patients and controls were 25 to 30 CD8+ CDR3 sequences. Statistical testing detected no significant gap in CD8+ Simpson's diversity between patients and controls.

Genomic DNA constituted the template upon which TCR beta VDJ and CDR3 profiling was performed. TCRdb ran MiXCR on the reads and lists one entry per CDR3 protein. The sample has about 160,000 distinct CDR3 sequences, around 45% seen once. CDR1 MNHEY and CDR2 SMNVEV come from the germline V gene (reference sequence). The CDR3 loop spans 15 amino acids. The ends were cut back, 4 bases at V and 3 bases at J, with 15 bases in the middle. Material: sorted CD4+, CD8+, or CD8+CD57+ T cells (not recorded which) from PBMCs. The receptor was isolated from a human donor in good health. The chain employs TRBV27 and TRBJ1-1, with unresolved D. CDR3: CASSSYLGIDTEAFF. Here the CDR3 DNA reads TGTGCCAGCAGTTCTTACCTCGGGATCGACACTGAAGCTTTCTTT.